This entry lists 6 T cell receptor beta chains sequenced from one sample in a study of cytomegalovirus exposure and HLA in healthy donors. This table comes from immunoSEQ multiplex PCR, and its TCRdb copy is limited to in-frame clones, with some not included. The repertoire includes about 110,000 clones, roughly 95% of them detected once, and 0.67% sits in the top ten. Sequences were obtained from PBMCs. All receptors derive from a woman aged 18-29 years in good health and CMV-seronegative.

The V and J genes are TRBV9 and TRBJ2-2, with TRBD1 matching 8 bases. The CDR3 runs 16 residues. CDR1 is SGDLS, CDR2 YYNGEE, per germline. The trim removed 3 bases at V and 2 bases at J, leaving 6 bases unmatched. CDR3 in amino acids: CASSGRQGPNTGELFF. Written as DNA, the CDR3 is TGTGCCAGCAGCGGCCGACAGGGGCCCAACACCGGGGAGCTGTTTTTT.

The chain couples TRBV11-3 to TRBJ1-2, with D maybe TRBD1 (6 bases). The CDR3 length is 14 residues. Trimming cost V 3 bases and J 4 bases, with 12 bases left between them. Germline values: CDR1 SGHNT, CDR2 YENEEA. DNA of the CDR3: TGTGCCAGCAGCTTTACAGGGTCGGGCTATGGCTACACCTTC. Its protein product is CASSFTGSGYGYTF. Supplemented by reference TRBV11-3 and TRBJ1-2, the full variable domain reads EAGVVQSPRYKIIEKKQPVAFWCNPISGHNTLYWYLQNLGQGPELLIRYENEEAVDDSQLPKDRFSAERLKGVDSTLKIQPAELGDSAVYLCASSFTGSGYGYTFGSGTRLTVV.

This clone was counted once. This chain uses TRBV6-1 with TRBJ1-1, with 7 bases that match TRBD1. The ends lost 3 bases at V and 3 bases at J; junction bases unmatched: 7. The CDR3 length is 15 residues. The germline V gene has CDR1 MNHNS and CDR2 SASEGT. The CDR3 loop reads CASSERQGLDTEAFF. CDR3 coding DNA: TGTGCCAGCAGTGAGAGACAGGGATTGGACACTGAAGCTTTCTTT.

The CDR3 is CSARGQTTQYF. CDR3 nucleotide sequence: TGCAGTGCTAGGGGACAGACTACGCAGTATTTT. This sequence joins TRBV20-1 and TRBJ2-3; 7 bases fit TRBD1. CDR3 length equals 11 residues. Germline CDR1 and CDR2: DFQATT and SNEGSKA (reference sequence). V shed 3 bases and J 8 bases; nucleotides not matched to a gene: 2.

V usage is TRBV5-1 and J usage is TRBJ2-3, with TRBD1 identical over 10 bases. J was trimmed by 3 bases and V by 0 bases; bases with no gene match: 4. The CDR3 is 16 residues long. The germline V gene has CDR1 SGHRS and CDR2 YFSETQ. The CDR3 loop reads CASSLVLGQGTDTQYF. CDR3 coding DNA: TGCGCCAGCAGCTTGGTTCTGGGACAGGGGACAGATACGCAGTATTTT.

The rearrangement links TRBV10-3 to TRBJ1-2, with D unresolved. The V and J ends lost 10 bases and 7 bases respectively, with 16 bases between them. The CDR3 sequence is 12 residues long. From germline, CDR1 is ENHRY and CDR2 SYGVKD. CDR3 loop: CATSEGLIGYTF. Here the CDR3 DNA reads TGTGCCACCAGCGAAGGACTCATTGGCTACACCTTC.